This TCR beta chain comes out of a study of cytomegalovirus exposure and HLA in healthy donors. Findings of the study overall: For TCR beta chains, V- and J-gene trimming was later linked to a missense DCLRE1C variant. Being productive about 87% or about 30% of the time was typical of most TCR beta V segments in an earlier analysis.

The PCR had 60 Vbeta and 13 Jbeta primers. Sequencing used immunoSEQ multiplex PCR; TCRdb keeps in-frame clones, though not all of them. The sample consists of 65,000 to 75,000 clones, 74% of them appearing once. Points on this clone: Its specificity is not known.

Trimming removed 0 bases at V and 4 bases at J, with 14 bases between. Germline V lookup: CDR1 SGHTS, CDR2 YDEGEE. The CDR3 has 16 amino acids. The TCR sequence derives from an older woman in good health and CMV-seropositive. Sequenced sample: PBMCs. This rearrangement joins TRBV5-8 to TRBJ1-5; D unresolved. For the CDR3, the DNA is TGTGCCAGCAGCTTGGCCATCGGGGTTTCAAATCAGCCCCAGCATTTT. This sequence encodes CASSLAIGVSNQPQHF. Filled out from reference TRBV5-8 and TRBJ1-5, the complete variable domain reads EAGVTQSPTHLIKTRGQQATLRCSPISGHTSVYWYQQALGLGLQFLLWYDEGEERNRGNFPPRFSGRQFPNYSSELNVNALELEDSALYLCASSLAIGVSNQPQHFGDGTRLSIL.